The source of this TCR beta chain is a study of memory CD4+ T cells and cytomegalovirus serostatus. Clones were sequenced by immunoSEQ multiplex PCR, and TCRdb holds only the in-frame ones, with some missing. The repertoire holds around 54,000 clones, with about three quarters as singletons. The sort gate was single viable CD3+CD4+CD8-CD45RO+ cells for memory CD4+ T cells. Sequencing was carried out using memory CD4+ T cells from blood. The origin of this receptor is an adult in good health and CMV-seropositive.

The CDR3, as DNA: TGTGCCAGCAGCACCACAGGGGCAGCTTTCTTT. This sequence encodes CASSTTGAAFF. The chain links TRBV7-9 to TRBJ1-1; TRBD1 matches 7 bases. This CDR3 has 11 amino acids. V lost 5 bases to trimming and J lost 10 bases; unmatched junction nucleotides: 4. Looked up from germline, CDR1 is SEHNR and CDR2 is FQNEAQ (reference sequence).